This T cell receptor (beta chain) was captured in a study of metastatic and nonmetastatic thyroid tumors. Thyroid surgery was preceded by no treatment in any patient. V was pared by 0 bases and J by 8 bases, with 16 bases between. CDR1 and CDR2 from the germline V gene are DFQATT and SNEGSKA (reference sequence). The CDR3 totals 14 residues. TCRdb reanalyzed the PCR reads with MiXCR. The table has around 17,000 clones, 22% seen once. This clone was observed a few times. The sequenced sample consisted of adjacent normal tissue. The receptor comes from a female donor with papillary thyroid cancer or a benign thyroid nodule (not recorded which). Some clones in this sample may be carry-over from other donors' samples. The V gene is TRBV20-1, the J gene TRBJ1-2; D is undetermined. The DNA of the CDR3 is TGCAGTGCTAGAGATCAAGGCTGGGCGGGAGGCTACACCTTC. Translating it yields CSARDQGWAGGYTF.